This T cell receptor beta chain comes out of a study of long-term antiretroviral therapy in people with HIV. Study information: Earliest sampling preceded the 2015 immediate-ART recommendation by about a decade. Findings and caveats of the study: Diversity increased after ART yet remained lower than in transplant donor controls. Across all time points, the repertoire was dominated by clones that expanded before ART.

As to this clone: Its antigen remains unidentified.

The CDR3 spans 12 residues. The ends were cut back, 7 bases at V and 6 bases at J, with 13 bases in the middle. Germline values: CDR1 MNHEY, CDR2 SVGAGI. The immunoSEQ assay was v3.0, run at survey level. Sequencing was directed toward 40,000-50,000 T-cell genomes in each sample. Profiled with immunoSEQ multiplex PCR; TCRdb holds only in-frame clones, not every one. Found here are more than 7,500 clones, 60% to 80% of them singletons; the top ten hold about 15%. The TCR comes from a man in his thirties or forties with HIV. The genes are TRBV6-5 and TRBJ2-7; D is undetermined. The sample consisted of unsorted PBMCs, taken 0.4 years before starting antiretroviral therapy. CDR3 protein: CASKNGPSEQYF. CDR3 sequence (DNA): TGTGCCAGCAAAAACGGGCCTTCCGAGCAGTACTTC.